Described below is a single T cell receptor beta chain sequence and its context. This sample stems from a study of blood T cell repertoires in COVID-19. Study summary: Samples came from the United States, Italy and Spain, spanning acute and convalescent COVID-19. Sources were T cells, B-cell-depleted T cells, or PBMCs; the material itself was cDNA or gDNA.

Original analysis: Amplification of reference gene primers was used by the study to estimate nucleated cell counts. Sequenced by immunoSEQ multiplex PCR; TCRdb stores in-frame clones only, minus some. The V and J calls and clone size come from that table; D and trimming were worked out from the DNA. The sample holds fewer than 350,000 clones; 85% are singletons and the top ten take approximately 4.1%. CDR3 length: 14 residues. In germline, CDR1 is LGHNT, CDR2 FRNRAP. Between the trimmed V and J ends, which lost 1 base and 3 bases, there was a span of 8 bases. The origin of this receptor is a woman aged 50 to 60 with active or convalescent COVID-19. Sequenced sample: peripheral blood. The chain carries TRBV12-5 and TRBJ2-3; possibly TRBD1 for D (6 bases). For the CDR3, the DNA is TGTGCTAGTGGTTTGGACAGGGAAACAGATACGCAGTATTTT. Its protein is CASGLDRETDTQYF.